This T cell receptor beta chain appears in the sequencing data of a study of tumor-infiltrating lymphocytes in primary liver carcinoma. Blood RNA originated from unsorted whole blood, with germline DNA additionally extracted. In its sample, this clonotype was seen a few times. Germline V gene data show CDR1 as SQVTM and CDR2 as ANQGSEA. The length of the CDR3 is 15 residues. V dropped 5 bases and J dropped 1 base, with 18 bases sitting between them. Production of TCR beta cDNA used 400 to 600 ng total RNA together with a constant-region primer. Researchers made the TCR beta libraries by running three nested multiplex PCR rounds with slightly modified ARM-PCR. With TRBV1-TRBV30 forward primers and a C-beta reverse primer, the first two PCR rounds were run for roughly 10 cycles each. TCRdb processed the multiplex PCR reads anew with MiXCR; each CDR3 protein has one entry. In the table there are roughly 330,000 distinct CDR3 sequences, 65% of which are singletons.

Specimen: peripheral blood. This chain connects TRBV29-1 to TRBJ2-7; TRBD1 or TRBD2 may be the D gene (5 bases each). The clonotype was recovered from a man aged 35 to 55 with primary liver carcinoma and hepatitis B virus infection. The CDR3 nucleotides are TGCAGCGTTTGGGGCACCCGGGATGAATCCTACGAGCAGTACTTC. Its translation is CSVWGTRDESYEQYF.